This is a list of T cell receptor beta chains from one sample in a study of blood T cell repertoires in COVID-19. TCRdb keeps only in-frame clones here, not all; method: immunoSEQ multiplex PCR. Of a few hundred thousand clones listed, around 81% are singletons. Sequenced: PBMCs or T cells enriched from blood (not recorded which). Receptor source: a man aged 25 to 40 with acute COVID-19. Both conserved end residues are part of each CDR3. Each record gives: D gene, clone size, V gene, J gene, CDR3 length, CDR3 DNA, CDR3 protein. The D gene is left open where the match is weak. The size of a clone is reported for some rows only, either as once, few or many, or as a class for expanded clones.

d_gene: -
abundance: medium-sized
v_gene: TRBV25-1
j_gene: TRBJ2-7
len: 12
CDR3nt: TGTGCCAGCGGCGACGGGGCCTACGAGCAGTACTTC
CDR3aa: CASGDGAYEQYF

d_gene: -
abundance: few
v_gene: TRBV27
j_gene: TRBJ1-1
len: 14
CDR3nt: TGTGCCAGCAGTTTATATCCAGGGAACACTGAAGCTTTCTTT
CDR3aa: CASSLYPGNTEAFF

d_gene: TRBD2
abundance: -
v_gene: TRBV25-1
j_gene: TRBJ2-7
len: 15
CDR3nt: TGTGCCAGCAGTGAGCCCGGGAGGCTAGCGGCCGAGCAGTACTTC
CDR3aa: CASSEPGRLAAEQYF

d_gene: -
abundance: -
v_gene: TRBV28
j_gene: TRBJ1-4
len: 14
CDR3nt: TGTGCCAGCACTCTGCCAGCAACTAATGAAAAACTGTTTTTT
CDR3aa: CASTLPATNEKLFF

d_gene: TRBD1
abundance: -
v_gene: TRBV7-2
j_gene: TRBJ2-1
len: 15
CDR3nt: TGTGCCAGCAGCCTCAGACAGGGGAGCCACAATGAGCAGTTCTTC
CDR3aa: CASSLRQGSHNEQFF

d_gene: -
abundance: -
v_gene: TRBV6-1
j_gene: TRBJ2-7
len: 16
CDR3nt: TGTGCCAGCAGTGCCTACGGGGGGCTAAACGCCTACGAGCAGTACTTC
CDR3aa: CASSAYGGLNAYEQYF

d_gene: -
abundance: -
v_gene: TRBV5-4
j_gene: TRBJ1-6
len: 15
CDR3nt: TGTGCCAGCAGCTTGGCCTTCCGAGGAAATTCACCCCTCCACTTT
CDR3aa: CASSLAFRGNSPLHF

d_gene: -
abundance: -
v_gene: TRBV7-3
j_gene: TRBJ2-1
len: 15
CDR3nt: TGTGCCAGCAGCCCCGGTACGGACAACTACAATGAGCAGTTCTTC
CDR3aa: CASSPGTDNYNEQFF

d_gene: TRBD1
abundance: -
v_gene: TRBV19
j_gene: TRBJ1-6
len: 14
CDR3nt: TGTGCCAGTAGTCAAGGACAGGCGGGCTCACCCCTCCACTTT
CDR3aa: CASSQGQAGSPLHF

d_gene: TRBD2
abundance: -
v_gene: TRBV29-1
j_gene: TRBJ2-3
len: 12
CDR3nt: TGCAGCGCAGGACTAGCGACAGATACGCAGTATTTT
CDR3aa: CSAGLATDTQYF

d_gene: -
abundance: many
v_gene: TRBV7-2
j_gene: TRBJ1-1
len: 17
CDR3nt: TGTGCCAGCAGCCCACCTAACGGGGAACAGGGATACACTGAAGCTTTCTTT
CDR3aa: CASSPPNGEQGYTEAFF

d_gene: -
abundance: -
v_gene: TRBV5-1
j_gene: TRBJ2-7
len: 13
CDR3nt: TGCGCCAGCAGCTTGGCAGGCATGTACGAGCAGTACTTC
CDR3aa: CASSLAGMYEQYF

d_gene: -
abundance: -
v_gene: TRBV6-5
j_gene: TRBJ2-5
len: 12
CDR3nt: TGTGCCAGCCGCCAGGTCCAAGAGACCCAGTACTTC
CDR3aa: CASRQVQETQYF

d_gene: TRBD1
abundance: -
v_gene: TRBV6-6
j_gene: TRBJ2-2
len: 17
CDR3nt: TGTGCCAGCAGTCCGAGGACAGGGGGCTTTTCTACCGGGGAGCTGTTTTTT
CDR3aa: CASSPRTGGFSTGELFF

d_gene: -
abundance: once
v_gene: TRBV27
j_gene: TRBJ1-3
len: 15
CDR3nt: TGTGCCAGCAGTTTAACAGGCAGCTCTGGAAACACCATATATTTT
CDR3aa: CASSLTGSSGNTIYF

d_gene: TRBD2
abundance: few
v_gene: TRBV5-4
j_gene: TRBJ2-2
len: 17
CDR3nt: TGTGCCAGCAGCTTGGGGCTAGCGGGGCGGAACACCGGGGAGCTGTTTTTT
CDR3aa: CASSLGLAGRNTGELFF

d_gene: -
abundance: -
v_gene: TRBV29-1
j_gene: TRBJ2-7
len: 13
CDR3nt: TGCAGCGTTGAAGTTCCGGACGGGGACGAGCAGTACTTC
CDR3aa: CSVEVPDGDEQYF

d_gene: -
abundance: -
v_gene: TRBV5-4
j_gene: TRBJ2-2
len: 12
CDR3nt: TGTGCCAGCAGTGTGTCAACCGGGGAGCTGTTTTTT
CDR3aa: CASSVSTGELFF

d_gene: -
abundance: -
v_gene: TRBV2
j_gene: TRBJ2-2
len: 14
CDR3nt: TGTGCCAGCAGTACAGGGCGGCTCAGCGGGGAGCTGTTTTTT
CDR3aa: CASSTGRLSGELFF

d_gene: TRBD1
abundance: -
v_gene: TRBV7-6
j_gene: TRBJ2-5
len: 18
CDR3nt: TGTGCCAGCAGTCTTAGGGTTAAGACAGGGGGAGCCTGGGAGACCCAGTACTTC
CDR3aa: CASSLRVKTGGAWETQYF

d_gene: -
abundance: -
v_gene: TRBV6-5
j_gene: TRBJ1-3
len: 15
CDR3nt: TGTGCCAGCAGCGGAGGTGCAGGGGCCGGAAACACCATATATTTT
CDR3aa: CASSGGAGAGNTIYF

d_gene: -
abundance: -
v_gene: TRBV3-1/TRBV3-2
j_gene: TRBJ1-4
len: 14
CDR3nt: TGTGCCAGCAGCCAATACGCGGGGAATGAAAAACTGTTTTTT
CDR3aa: CASSQYAGNEKLFF